Listed here are 19 T cell receptor beta chains from one sample, sequenced in a study of CD8 T cells in Susac syndrome. RNA totalling about 0.45 to 1 ug underwent reverse transcription with random hexamers. TCRdb re-analysed the immunoSEQ multiplex PCR reads in MiXCR, keeping a single row per CDR3 protein. The sample has roughly 88,000 distinct CDR3 sequences, about 96% seen once. The sequencing input was CD8+ T cells from PBMCs. All receptors come from a human donor with Susac syndrome.

This clonotype is a singleton in its sample. The CDR3 loop is CATSVGAGLAGSEQFF. The CDR3 region has the DNA TGTGCCACCAGCGTGGGGGCGGGACTAGCGGGATCTGAGCAGTTCTTC. This chain joins TRBV15 and TRBJ2-1, with 13 bases identical to TRBD2. The CDR3 loop spans 16 amino acids. After removal of 5 bases from V and 9 bases from J, the junction contained 10 bases not matched to a gene. Germline V gives CDR1 LNHNV, CDR2 YYDKDF (reference sequence).

J is TRBJ2-7 and V is TRBV7-8; D is undetermined. V was clipped by 3 bases and J by 3 bases, with 9 bases between them. Germline loops: CDR1 SGHVS, CDR2 FQNEAQ. The CDR3 length is 13 residues. CDR3 sequence (DNA): TGTGCCAGCAGCTTGAGTCTCATCTACGAGCAGTACGTC. Translating gives CASSLSLIYEQYV.

The chain uses TRBV19 and TRBJ1-2; weak D call: TRBD1 (5 bases). CDR1 LNHDA and CDR2 SQIVND come from the germline V gene (reference sequence). The V gene lost 4 bases and the J gene lost 1 base, with 13 bases spanning the gap. The CDR3 is made up of 15 amino acids. In nucleotides, the CDR3 is TGTGCCAGTAGTACGGGGACTCCAAATAACTATGGCTACACCTTC. Translated, it gives CASSTGTPNNYGYTF.

V usage is TRBV9 and J usage is TRBJ2-3; TRBD1 aligns across 9 bases. Trimming took 5 bases from V and 4 from J; bases not matched to a gene: 8. CDR3 length: 15 residues. Looked up from germline, CDR1 is SGDLS and CDR2 is YYNGEE. CDR3 sequence reads: CASSEQGAPPDTQYF. The CDR3 DNA reads TGTGCCAGCAGTGAACAGGGGGCCCCACCAGATACGCAGTATTTT.

By share, this clonotype counts as medium-sized (0.01 to 0.1%). The rearrangement uses TRBV9 and TRBJ2-2, with a tentative D call TRBD1 (5 bases). V was pared by 1 base and J by 7 bases, with 8 bases between. Germline CDR1 SGDLS, CDR2 YYNGEE. This CDR3 region has 13 residues. The CDR3 DNA is TGTGCCAGCAGCGTATCAGGGCACGGGGAGCTGTTTTTT. Translating gives CASSVSGHGELFF. The variable domain in full, completed from reference TRBV9 and TRBJ2-2, reads DSGVTQTPKHLITATGQRVTLRCSPRSGDLSVYWYQQSLDQGLQFLIQYYNGEERAKGNILERFSAQQFPDLHSELNLSSLELGDSALYFCASSVSGHGELFFGEGSRLTVL.

The J gene is TRBJ1-5, the V gene TRBV6-5, with D possibly matching TRBD1 (6 bases). V was trimmed by 0 bases and J by 15 bases, leaving 15 bases between them. Germline V CDR1 and CDR2: MNHEY, SVGAGI. The CDR3 length is 13 residues. The CDR3 sequence is CASSYSPRGRWHF. CDR3 bases: TGTGCCAGCAGTTACTCCCCCAGGGGAAGGTGGCATTTT.

The CDR3 loop reads CASSFSGMSPNEQFF. DNA of the CDR3: TGTGCCAGCAGCTTCTCTGGTATGAGCCCCAATGAGCAGTTCTTC. V and J are TRBV7-9 and TRBJ2-1; D is ambiguous. Trimming cost V 3 bases and J 6 bases, with 15 bases left between them. Per germline, CDR1 SEHNR and CDR2 FQNEAQ (reference sequence). This CDR3 region has 15 residues.

The chain combines TRBV30 with TRBJ2-5, with 7 bases identical to TRBD1. The CDR3 length is 16 residues. In germline, CDR1 is GTSNPN, CDR2 SVGIG (reference sequence). Trimming at V came to 2 bases and at J to 1 base, leaving 10 bases not matched to a gene. The CDR3, as DNA: TGTGCCTGGAGTTTACCCGGGACAGCTATCCAAGAGACCCAGTACTTC. Translated: CAWSLPGTAIQETQYF.

The J gene is TRBJ2-4, the V gene TRBV15; TRBD1 matches 8 bases. The CDR3 is 15 residues long. The V and J ends lost 0 bases and 6 bases, in that order; junction bases with no gene match: 4. Germline-derived CDR1 and CDR2 are LNHNV and YYDKDF (reference sequence). Written as DNA, the CDR3 is TGTGCCACCAGCAGAGATCAGCAGGGGGCAAACATTCAGTACTTC. It codes for CATSRDQQGANIQYF.

The chain couples TRBV29-1 to TRBJ2-1; D possibly matches TRBD1 or TRBD2 (5 bases each). V lost 1 base, J lost 8 bases, and 12 bases lay in between. Germline CDR1 and CDR2: SQVTM and ANQGSEA. This CDR3 spans 13 amino acids. CDR3 amino acids: CSVEGDAGHEQFF. CDR3 DNA: TGCAGCGTTGAAGGGGACGCTGGCCATGAGCAGTTCTTC.

This chain's CDR3 is CSGGQSHSNQPQHF. The CDR3 DNA reads TGCAGCGGGGGACAGAGCCATAGCAATCAGCCCCAGCATTTT. The rearrangement links TRBV29-1 to TRBJ1-5; TRBD1 matches 7 bases. Unmatched junction bases numbered 6, after V lost 7 bases and J lost 0 bases. CDR3 size: 14 residues. The V gene's germline CDR1 is SQVTM and CDR2 ANQGSEA.

The chain links TRBV10-3 to TRBJ1-2, with TRBD1 matching 9 bases. In germline, CDR1 is ENHRY, CDR2 SYGVKD. The CDR3 is 15 residues long. V trimming: 6 bases; J trimming: 8 bases; junction bases outside the gene matches: 13. Written as DNA, the CDR3 is TGTGCCATCAGGGAGGGACAGGGCGCCTTAGGAGGCTACACCTTC. Translating gives CAIREGQGALGGYTF.

This clonotype has just one count. V and J are TRBV11-2 and TRBJ2-2; D not resolved. The CDR3 loop spans 16 amino acids. Trimming removed 7 bases from V and 6 bases from J, with 21 bases in between. Per the germline V gene, CDR1 is SGHAT and CDR2 is FQNNGV. The CDR3, as DNA: TGTGCCAGCACACCGGGTATGGCTCCGGGTCCCGGGGAGCTGTTTTTT. Residues: CASTPGMAPGPGELFF.

The V and J genes are TRBV20-1 and TRBJ1-1, with 7 bases fitting TRBD1. Germline loops: CDR1 DFQATT, CDR2 SNEGSKA (reference sequence). The CDR3 runs to 12 residues. After removal of 6 bases from V and 8 bases from J, the junction contained 9 bases not matched to a gene. In DNA, the CDR3 is TGCAGTGCACTCGGGACAGAAAGAGAAGCTTTCTTT. Amino acids: CSALGTEREAFF.

The chain combines TRBV9 with TRBJ2-5; no clear D gene. The CDR3 extends over 15 amino acids. Germline V gene lookup returns CDR1 SGDLS and CDR2 YYNGEE. Trimming cost V 2 bases and J 2 bases, with 13 bases left between them. This CDR3 reads CASSVSETVQETQYF. Written as DNA, the CDR3 is TGTGCCAGCAGCGTGAGCGAGACGGTACAAGAGACCCAGTACTTC. Together with reference TRBV9 and TRBJ2-5, the CDR3 gives the full variable domain: DSGVTQTPKHLITATGQRVTLRCSPRSGDLSVYWYQQSLDQGLQFLIQYYNGEERAKGNILERFSAQQFPDLHSELNLSSLELGDSALYFCASSVSETVQETQYFGPGTRLLVL.

The rearrangement uses TRBV25-1 and TRBJ1-2; D is ambiguous. With 4 bases removed from V and 4 bases from J, the gap between germline ends came to 16 bases. The germline CDR1 and CDR2 sequences are MGHDK and SYGVNS. The CDR3 covers 15 residues. In nucleotides, the CDR3 is TGTGCCAGCAGTGGGGTGACGGAACCGATCTATGGCTACACCTTC. This sequence encodes CASSGVTEPIYGYTF.

This chain uses TRBV27 with TRBJ2-1, with a tentative D call TRBD1 (5 bases). Germline CDR1 MNHEY, CDR2 SMNVEV (reference sequence). The V and J ends lost 1 base and 6 bases respectively, with 7 bases between them. This CDR3 region has 13 residues. CDR3 sequence reads: CASSLWQGNEQFF. The DNA of the CDR3 is TGTGCCAGCAGTTTATGGCAGGGCAATGAGCAGTTCTTC.

The chain couples TRBV12-3 or TRBV12-4 to TRBJ1-1; no definite D call. V lost 7 bases and J 1 base, leaving 7 bases between the germline ends. The CDR3 loop spans 12 amino acids. The CDR3 protein is CASTLGNTEAFF. CDR3 sequence (DNA): TGTGCCAGCACACTAGGGAACACTGAAGCTTTCTTT.

The rearrangement uses TRBV9 and TRBJ2-7; perhaps TRBD2 as D (5 bases). V lost 4 bases and J lost 5, with 13 bases in between. Per germline, CDR1 SGDLS and CDR2 YYNGEE. The CDR3 has 13 amino acids. The CDR3, as DNA: TGTGCCAGCAGCCCCGCGGGTAAGCACGAGCAGTACTTC. It specifies CASSPAGKHEQYF.